The 24 T cell receptor beta chains below all came from one sample that was sequenced in a study of shared clonotypes between healthy human individuals. TCRdb's table, derived via immunoSEQ multiplex PCR, lists solely in-frame clones and lacks some. The data contain approximately 1.4 million clones, 95% to 99% of them singletons. The sample consisted of naive CD4+ T cells sorted from blood. This sample's subset: CD45RA+ positively selected. These receptor sequences come from a young man in good health.

The V call is TRBV9, the J call TRBJ1-2; unclear D gene. The CDR3 totals 12 residues. Germline V gene data show CDR1 as SGDLS and CDR2 as YYNGEE. V shed 4 bases and J shed 7 bases, with 11 bases lying between them. CDR3 sequence reads: CASSTDTFGYTF. Written as DNA, the CDR3 is TGTGCCAGCAGCACCGACACCTTTGGCTACACCTTC. The whole variable domain, filled in from reference TRBV9 and TRBJ1-2, reads DSGVTQTPKHLITATGQRVTLRCSPRSGDLSVYWYQQSLDQGLQFLIQYYNGEERAKGNILERFSAQQFPDLHSELNLSSLELGDSALYFCASSTDTFGYTFGSGTRLTVV.

This chain connects TRBV6-5 to TRBJ1-5; D uncertain. V lost 6 bases, J lost 6 bases, and 12 bases lay in between. Germline CDR1 is MNHEY and CDR2 is SVGAGI. CDR3 length equals 13 residues. This CDR3 is CASSPLLGQPQHF. The DNA of the CDR3 is TGTGCCAGCAGCCCGCTCTTGGGTCAGCCCCAGCATTTT.

V usage is TRBV11-1 and J usage is TRBJ2-1; D is possibly TRBD1 or TRBD2 (6 bases each). Germline lookup yields CDR1 SGHAT and CDR2 FQDESV (reference sequence). With 1 base removed from V and 4 bases from J, the gap between germline ends came to 11 bases. The CDR3 totals 15 residues. DNA for the CDR3: TGTGCCAGCAGCTTAGGGGGGGCCGGATACAATGAGCAGTTCTTC. Residues: CASSLGGAGYNEQFF.

The chain is built from TRBV6-5 and TRBJ2-7; 11 positions agree with TRBD2. V lost 5 bases to trimming and J lost 0 bases; unmatched junction nucleotides: 0. The CDR3 loop spans 14 amino acids. Germline CDR1 and CDR2: MNHEY and SVGAGI. CDR3 region: CASSGLAGSYEQYF. The CDR3 nucleotides are TGTGCCAGCAGTGGACTAGCGGGCTCCTACGAGCAGTACTTC.

This rearrangement joins TRBV19 to TRBJ2-5, with D possibly being TRBD1 (6 bases). Germline lookup yields CDR1 LNHDA and CDR2 SQIVND (reference sequence). The CDR3 spans 15 residues. Trimming removed 5 bases at V and 4 bases at J, with 17 bases between. The CDR3 sequence: CASSLYRETGETQYF. CDR3 DNA sequence: TGTGCCAGTAGTCTCTACAGGGAGACGGGAGAGACCCAGTACTTC.

This rearrangement joins TRBV7-2 to TRBJ2-5, with D uncertain. Trimming left V 4 bases short and J 7 bases short, with 7 bases between. Looked up from germline, CDR1 is SGHTA and CDR2 is FQGNSA. CDR3 length: 11 amino acids. DNA of the CDR3: TGTGCCAGCAGCTCCGAAGGGACCCAGTACTTC. Translation: CASSSEGTQYF.

The genes are TRBV6-1 and TRBJ2-5; D not certain. The germline V gene encodes CDR1 MNHNS and CDR2 SASEGT. There are 16 residues in the CDR3. With 3 bases removed from V and 1 base from J, the gap between germline ends came to 15 bases. Here the CDR3 DNA reads TGTGCCAGCAGTGACTGGTCTCTCCAGGCCCAAGAGACCCAGTACTTC. It yields the protein CASSDWSLQAQETQYF.

The chain combines TRBV28 with TRBJ2-7; 10 bases align to TRBD1. The CDR3 is made up of 12 amino acids. V dropped 6 bases and J dropped 9; count of bases not matched to a gene: 5. The germline CDR1 and CDR2 sequences are MDHEN and SYDVKM. The CDR3: CASRTGGMGQYF. The CDR3 DNA sequence: TGTGCCAGCAGGACAGGGGGCATGGGGCAGTACTTC. Supplemented by reference TRBV28 and TRBJ2-7, the full variable domain reads DVKVTQSSRYLVKRTGEKVFLECVQDMDHENMFWYRQDPGLGLRLIYFSYDVKMKEKGDIPEGYSVSREKKERFSLILESASTNQTSMYLCASRTGGMGQYFGPGTRLTVT.

This clone was recorded once. The sample has other DNA sequences that encode this CDR3 too. The chain combines TRBV29-1 with TRBJ1-1, with TRBD1 as a possible D gene (5 bases). CDR3 size: 13 residues. Trimming took 3 bases from V and 2 from J, leaving 10 bases between them. Germline loops: CDR1 SQVTM, CDR2 ANQGSEA. CDR3 residues: CSVDRAPNTEAFF. The CDR3 region has the DNA TGCAGCGTTGACAGGGCTCCCAACACTGAAGCTTTCTTT.

This clone was recorded once. The V and J genes are TRBV5-1 and TRBJ2-5; 7 bases are shared with TRBD2. Trimming cost V 0 bases and J 5 bases; bases outside gene matches: 10. Per germline, CDR1 SGHRS and CDR2 YFSETQ. The CDR3 spans 16 residues. CDR3 protein: CASSLAGLGDGETQYF. Written as DNA, the CDR3 is TGCGCCAGCAGCTTGGCCGGACTAGGGGACGGGGAGACCCAGTACTTC.

The CDR3 sequence is CASARGSNNEQFF. The CDR3 DNA sequence: TGCGCCAGCGCACGCGGGAGTAACAATGAGCAGTTCTTC. The chain links TRBV4-1 to TRBJ2-1; TRBD2 matches 7 bases. Germline CDR1 and CDR2: MGHRA and YSYEKL. After removal of 8 bases from V and 5 bases from J, the junction contained 6 bases not matched to a gene. The CDR3 contains 13 residues.

The V gene is TRBV2, the J gene TRBJ2-3; the D gene is possibly TRBD1 (5 bases). This CDR3 contains 12 residues. The V end was cut by 7 bases, the J end by 2 bases, with 7 bases between. Looked up from germline, CDR1 is SNHLY and CDR2 is FYNNEI. The CDR3 region is CASTQATDTQYF. The CDR3 coding sequence is TGTGCCAGCACACAGGCCACAGATACGCAGTATTTT.

The count of this clone is one. V usage is TRBV27 and J usage is TRBJ2-7; the match to TRBD2 covers 7 bases. Per the germline V gene, CDR1 is MNHEY and CDR2 is SMNVEV (reference sequence). Trimming took 4 bases from V and 7 from J; bases not matched to a gene: 7. CDR3 length: 13 amino acids. The CDR3, as DNA: TGTGCCAGCAGTTGGGGGAGGGCCGGGGAGCAGTACTTC. As protein: CASSWGRAGEQYF.

The V and J genes are TRBV7-2 and TRBJ1-4; tentatively, D is TRBD1 (6 bases). The CDR3 runs to 17 residues. Germline CDR1 is SGHTA and CDR2 is FQGNSA. V was pared by 5 bases and J by 9 bases, with 25 bases between. The CDR3 DNA reads TGTGCCAGCAGCCAGAGGGGACAAGGGGGTTTAATGAAAAAACTGTTTTTT. It specifies CASSQRGQGGLMKKLFF.

The genes are TRBV6-5 and TRBJ2-7, with D unresolved. Looked up from germline, CDR1 is MNHEY and CDR2 is SVGAGI. V lost 0 bases and J lost 6, with 3 bases in between. The CDR3 extends over 11 amino acids. For the CDR3, the DNA is TGTGCCAGCAGTTACTCGACCGAGCAGTACTTC. The encoded protein is CASSYSTEQYF.

This chain joins TRBV19 and TRBJ2-5, with D perhaps TRBD2 (6 bases). The CDR3 has 14 residues. Between the trimmed V and J ends, which lost 4 bases and 2 bases, there was a span of 11 bases. Germline loops: CDR1 LNHDA, CDR2 SQIVND (reference sequence). For the CDR3, the DNA is TGTGCCAGTAGTAGCGGGATGTATCAAGAGACCCAGTACTTC. Translated: CASSSGMYQETQYF.

V usage is TRBV28 and J usage is TRBJ2-1, with 7 bases matching TRBD2. After removal of 5 bases from V and 3 bases from J, the junction contained 4 bases not matched to a gene. This CDR3 spans 14 amino acids. The V gene's germline CDR1 is MDHEN and CDR2 SYDVKM. The CDR3 DNA follows: TGTGCCAGCAGTAACCGGGACTACTACAATGAGCAGTTCTTC. Amino acid sequence: CASSNRDYYNEQFF.

This clone appeared a single time. The V gene is TRBV9, the J gene TRBJ2-3; 11 nucleotides match TRBD2. The germline V gene encodes CDR1 SGDLS and CDR2 YYNGEE. The CDR3 is 16 residues long. V trimming: 4 bases; J trimming: 2 bases; junction bases outside the gene matches: 6. The DNA of the CDR3 is TGTGCCAGCAGCCAAATACTAGCGGGAGTCACAGATACGCAGTATTTT. Its protein product is CASSQILAGVTDTQYF. Full variable domain (remainder filled in from reference TRBV9 and TRBJ2-3): DSGVTQTPKHLITATGQRVTLRCSPRSGDLSVYWYQQSLDQGLQFLIQYYNGEERAKGNILERFSAQQFPDLHSELNLSSLELGDSALYFCASSQILAGVTDTQYFGPGTRLTVL.

The chain couples TRBV5-8 to TRBJ1-4; no firm D call. This CDR3 is built from 14 residues. Germline-derived CDR1 and CDR2 are SGHTS and YDEGEE. Trimming removed 3 bases from V and 7 bases from J, with 13 bases in between. The CDR3 DNA reads as TGTGCCAGCAGCTCAACAGTGCTAAGTGAAAAACTGTTTTTT. Translation gives CASSSTVLSEKLFF.

Of note for this clone: Other DNA sequences from this sample encode an identical CDR3 as well. The chain joins TRBV9 to TRBJ2-7, with a possible D match to TRBD1 (5 bases). Germline-derived CDR1 and CDR2 are SGDLS and YYNGEE. V was trimmed by 0 bases and J by 3 bases, leaving 10 bases between them. This CDR3 is built from 14 residues. DNA for the CDR3: TGTGCCAGCAGCGTAGGGAACAGGAACTACGAGCAGTACTTC. Amino acid sequence: CASSVGNRNYEQYF.

This chain joins TRBV5-4 and TRBJ2-1, with 8 nucleotides matching TRBD2. The CDR3 contains 15 residues. V was pared by 3 bases and J by 4 bases, with 6 bases of the junction left unmatched. CDR1 is SGHNT and CDR2 is YYREEE in the germline V gene (reference sequence). CDR3 amino acids: CASSSGLDTYNEQFF. The CDR3 coding sequence is TGTGCCAGCAGCTCGGGACTAGATACTTACAATGAGCAGTTCTTC.

This clone was seen just once. The V and J genes are TRBV28 and TRBJ2-3, with 10 bases aligning to TRBD2. The trim removed 6 bases at V and 2 bases at J, leaving 2 bases unmatched. The CDR3 consists of 14 residues. The V gene's germline CDR1 is MDHEN and CDR2 SYDVKM. The DNA of the CDR3 is TGTGCCAGCAGACTAGCGGGAAACACAGATACGCAGTATTTT. Its translation: CASRLAGNTDTQYF.

J is TRBJ1-3 and V is TRBV15; TRBD1 is a possible D gene (6 bases). Germline CDR1 is LNHNV and CDR2 is YYDKDF (reference sequence). This CDR3 is built from 15 residues. The V gene lost 3 bases and the J gene lost 1 base, with 10 bases spanning the gap. The CDR3 protein is CATSSDRISGNTIYF. DNA of the CDR3: TGTGCCACCAGCAGTGACAGGATTTCTGGAAACACCATATATTTT.

The rearrangement joins TRBV27 to TRBJ2-3; the D gene could be TRBD1 or TRBD2 (5 bases each). The germline gives CDR1 MNHEY, CDR2 SMNVEV (reference sequence). V was cut by 5 bases and J by 7 bases, with 22 bases left in between. The CDR3 runs 16 residues. DNA for the CDR3: TGTGCCAGCAGTCCCTCCGGCAAATGGGGGTTAAATACGCAGTATTTT. Translating gives CASSPSGKWGLNTQYF.